The 15 T cell receptor beta chains listed next were all sequenced from one sample in a study of T cells expressing NK-cell markers. With the 5' RACE reads reprocessed, TCRdb shows one record per CDR3 protein and no DNA. The listing contains a few hundred thousand distinct CDR3 sequences. Sequences were obtained from blood T cells: a sorted CD56 or NKG2C T cell subset, CD4+ or CD8+ T cells, or bulk PBMC T cells (not recorded which). These receptors all stem from a woman aged 45-59 years in good health.

The CDR3 sequence is CSASPAGGVTNNEQFF. The chain has TRBV20-1 and TRBJ2-1; as DNA is missing, the TRBD2 call by TCRdb cannot be tested. The length of the CDR3 is 16 residues. Germline CDR1 reads DFQATT; CDR2 reads SNEGSKA (reference sequence).

The genes are TRBV6-5 and TRBJ1-1; TCRdb indicates TRBD1, and absent DNA this call remains unverified. The germline V gene encodes CDR1 MNHEY and CDR2 SVGAGI. The CDR3 runs to 16 residues. This CDR3 is CASSYLSRGIDTEAFF.

This sequence joins TRBV20-1 and TRBJ2-5; TCRdb's assignment of TRBD2 cannot be checked, as there is no DNA. The CDR3 sequence is 16 residues long. Germline-derived CDR1 and CDR2 are DFQATT and SNEGSKA (reference sequence). The CDR3 sequence is CSARDRSGRQQETQYF.

J is TRBJ1-1 and V is TRBV3-1; absent DNA, TCRdb's TRBD1 call cannot be checked. CDR3 length: 15 amino acids. Germline V gene data show CDR1 as LGHDT and CDR2 as YNNKEL (reference sequence). The CDR3 loop is CASSLSRTGGDEAFF.

The genes are TRBV6-5 and TRBJ2-2; TCRdb gives TRBD1 as the D gene, but with no DNA this cannot be confirmed. Per the germline V gene, CDR1 is MNHEY and CDR2 is SVGAGI. CDR3 length equals 19 residues. The CDR3 region is CASSPGQGALYANTGELFF.

J is TRBJ2-5 and V is TRBV7-9; TCRdb's D gene call, TRBD1, goes unchecked for lack of DNA. CDR3 length: 14 residues. CDR1 is SEHNR, CDR2 FQNEAQ, per germline (reference sequence). The CDR3 sequence is CASSLVGASETQYF.

The V gene is TRBV6-6, the J gene TRBJ2-7; lacking DNA, the TRBD2 call made by TCRdb goes unchecked. The CDR3 is 15 amino acids. Germline CDR1 and CDR2: MNHNY and SVGAGI (reference sequence). The CDR3 spells CASSYLAGGFYEQYF.

This chain uses TRBV6-5 with TRBJ1-3; TCRdb's D call of TRBD1 is untestable without DNA. Germline assignment: CDR1 MNHEY and CDR2 SVGAGI. This CDR3 comprises 14 residues. The CDR3 reads CASSTTGSGNTIYF.

V and J are TRBV25-1 and TRBJ1-1; the D gene TCRdb calls, TRBD1, cannot be checked with no DNA. Germline CDR1 is MGHDK and CDR2 is SYGVNS. The CDR3 extends over 14 amino acids. CDR3 sequence: CASSAAGGRTEAFF.

The V and J genes are TRBV20-1 and TRBJ2-3; TCRdb's assignment of TRBD1 cannot be checked, as there is no DNA. This CDR3 is built from 14 residues. Germline CDR1 reads DFQATT; CDR2 reads SNEGSKA (reference sequence). CDR3 sequence: CSARDKFPPDTQYF.

This chain connects TRBV7-9 to TRBJ2-3; without DNA, the TCRdb call of TRBD2 cannot be checked. Germline assignment: CDR1 SEHNR and CDR2 FQNEAQ (reference sequence). The CDR3 contains 19 residues. The CDR3 reads CASSLAQPWTSGKTDTQYF.

The chain combines TRBV7-9 with TRBJ1-4. Per germline, CDR1 SEHNR and CDR2 FQNEAQ (reference sequence). The CDR3 loop spans 15 amino acids. The CDR3 loop is CASSEAGVANEKLFF.

This rearrangement joins TRBV4-2 to TRBJ2-5; TCRdb lists TRBD1, though no DNA is available to test this call. This CDR3 spans 15 amino acids. Germline assignment: CDR1 LGHNA and CDR2 YNFKEQ. The CDR3 sequence is CASSQDYPAPKTQYF.

This chain connects TRBV6-5 to TRBJ2-1. The CDR3 runs 15 residues. Germline values: CDR1 MNHEY, CDR2 SVGAGI. The CDR3 here is CASSEQSNPYNEQFF.

The chain recombines TRBV6-4 with TRBJ1-4; TCRdb proposes TRBD1, but this gene call is untestable without DNA. This CDR3 is 14 amino acids long. CDR1 and CDR2 from the germline V gene are MRHNA and SNTAGT. The CDR3 reads CASSRQGLEEKLFF.